This T cell receptor beta chain was identified in a study of T-cell memory formation after mild COVID-19. This clonotype was seen a few times. The ends were cut back, 3 bases at V and 7 bases at J, with 13 bases in the middle. The V gene's germline CDR1 is SGHTA and CDR2 FQGNSA. The CDR3 is 14 residues long. Amplification by 5'RACE using constant-segment primers produced TCR alpha and TCR beta cDNA libraries that carried sample barcodes and UMIs. Via MiXCR, TCRdb re-called the 5' RACE reads, giving one row per CDR3 protein. The sample yields about 180,000 distinct CDR3 sequences, about a sixth seen once.

The source material was PBMCs or a T cell subset sorted from them (not recorded which). The clonotype originates from an adult woman who had mild COVID-19 (a few samples of this study predate the infection). Cell type and time point are not known. The V and J genes are TRBV7-2 and TRBJ2-1, with D possibly matching TRBD1 (6 bases). CDR3 DNA: TGTGCCAGCAGCTTGAGCCAGGGGTGGAATGAGCAGTTCTTC. Its protein is CASSLSQGWNEQFF.